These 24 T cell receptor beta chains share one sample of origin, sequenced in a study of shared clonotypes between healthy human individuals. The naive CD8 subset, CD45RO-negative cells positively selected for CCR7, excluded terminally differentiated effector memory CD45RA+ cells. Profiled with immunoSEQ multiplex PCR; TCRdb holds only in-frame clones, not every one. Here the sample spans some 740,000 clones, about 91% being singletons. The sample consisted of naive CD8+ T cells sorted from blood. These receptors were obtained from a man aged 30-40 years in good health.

The CDR3 is CASSWTGTSGLADTQYF. The CDR3 nucleotides read TGTGCCAGCAGCTGGACCGGGACTAGCGGGCTCGCAGATACGCAGTATTTT. V gene TRBV11-2 combines with J gene TRBJ2-3; 12 bases map to TRBD2. Germline V lookup: CDR1 SGHAT, CDR2 FQNNGV. This CDR3 is 17 amino acids long. V shed 4 bases and J 4 bases; nucleotides not matched to a gene: 9.

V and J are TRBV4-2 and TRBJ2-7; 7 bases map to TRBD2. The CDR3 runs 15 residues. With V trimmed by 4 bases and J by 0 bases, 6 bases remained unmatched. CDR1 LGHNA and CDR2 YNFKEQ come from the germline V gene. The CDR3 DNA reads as TGTGCCAGCAGCCCGTACGGCGGGAGCTCCTACGAGCAGTACTTC. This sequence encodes CASSPYGGSSYEQYF.

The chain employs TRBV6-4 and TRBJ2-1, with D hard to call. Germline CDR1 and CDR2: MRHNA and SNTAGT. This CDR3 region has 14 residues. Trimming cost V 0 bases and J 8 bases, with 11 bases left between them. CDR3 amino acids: CASSDSLWIDEQFF. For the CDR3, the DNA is TGTGCCAGCAGTGACTCCCTATGGATCGATGAGCAGTTCTTC.

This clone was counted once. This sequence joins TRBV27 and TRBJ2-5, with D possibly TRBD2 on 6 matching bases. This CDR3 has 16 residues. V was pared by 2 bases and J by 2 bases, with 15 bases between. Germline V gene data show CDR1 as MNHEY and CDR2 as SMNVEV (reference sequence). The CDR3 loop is CASSLRLVGGQETQYF. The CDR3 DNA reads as TGTGCCAGCAGTTTAAGACTAGTTGGAGGTCAAGAGACCCAGTACTTC.

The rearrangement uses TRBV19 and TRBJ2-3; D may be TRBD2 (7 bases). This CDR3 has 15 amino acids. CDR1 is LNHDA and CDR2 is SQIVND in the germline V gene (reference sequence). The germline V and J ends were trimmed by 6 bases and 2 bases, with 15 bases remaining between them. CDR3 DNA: TGTGCCAGTAGCAACACAGGGAGGGACACAGATACGCAGTATTTT. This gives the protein CASSNTGRDTDTQYF.

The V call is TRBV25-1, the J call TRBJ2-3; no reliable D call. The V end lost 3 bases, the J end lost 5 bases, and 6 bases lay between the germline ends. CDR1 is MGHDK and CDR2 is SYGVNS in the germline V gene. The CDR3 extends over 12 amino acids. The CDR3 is CASSDRVDTQYF. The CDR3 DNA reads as TGTGCCAGCAGTGATCGGGTAGATACGCAGTATTTT.

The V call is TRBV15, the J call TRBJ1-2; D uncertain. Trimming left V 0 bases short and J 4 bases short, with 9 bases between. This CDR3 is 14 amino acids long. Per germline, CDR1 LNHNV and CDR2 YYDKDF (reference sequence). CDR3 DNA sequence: TGTGCCACCAGCAGAGATTCCCTGGGCTATGGCTACACCTTC. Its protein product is CATSRDSLGYGYTF.

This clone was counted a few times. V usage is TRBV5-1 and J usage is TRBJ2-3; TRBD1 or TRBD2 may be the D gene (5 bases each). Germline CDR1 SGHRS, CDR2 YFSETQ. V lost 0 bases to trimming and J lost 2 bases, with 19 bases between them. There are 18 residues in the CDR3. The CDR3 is CASSLADRGTNTTDTQYF. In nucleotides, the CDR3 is TGCGCCAGCAGCTTGGCCGACCGTGGGACCAACACCACAGATACGCAGTATTTT.

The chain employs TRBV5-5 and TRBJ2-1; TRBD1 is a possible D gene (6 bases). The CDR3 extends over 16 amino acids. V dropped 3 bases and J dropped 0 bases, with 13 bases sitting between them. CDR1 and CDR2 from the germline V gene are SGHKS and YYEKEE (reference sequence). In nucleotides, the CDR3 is TGTGCCAGCAGCTACTTGACAGGAATCTCCTACAATGAGCAGTTCTTC. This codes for CASSYLTGISYNEQFF.

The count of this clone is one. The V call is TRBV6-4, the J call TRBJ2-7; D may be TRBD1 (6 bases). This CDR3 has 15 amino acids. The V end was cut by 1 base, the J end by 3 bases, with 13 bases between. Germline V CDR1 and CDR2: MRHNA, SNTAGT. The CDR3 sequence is CASSDFTGTYYEQYF. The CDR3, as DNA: TGTGCCAGCAGTGACTTTACCGGGACATACTACGAGCAGTACTTC.

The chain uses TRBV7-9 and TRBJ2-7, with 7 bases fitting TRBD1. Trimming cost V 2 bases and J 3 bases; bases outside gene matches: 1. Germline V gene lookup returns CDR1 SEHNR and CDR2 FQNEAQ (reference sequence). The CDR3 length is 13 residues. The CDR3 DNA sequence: TGTGCCAGCAGCTTAAACAGGGGCTACGAGCAGTACTTC. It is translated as CASSLNRGYEQYF.

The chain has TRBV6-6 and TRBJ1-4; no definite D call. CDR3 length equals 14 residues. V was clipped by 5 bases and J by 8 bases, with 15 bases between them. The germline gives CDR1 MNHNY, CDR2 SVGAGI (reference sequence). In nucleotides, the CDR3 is TGTGCCAGCAGTCAAGCGAGAGGCTGGGAAAAACTGTTTTTT. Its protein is CASSQARGWEKLFF.

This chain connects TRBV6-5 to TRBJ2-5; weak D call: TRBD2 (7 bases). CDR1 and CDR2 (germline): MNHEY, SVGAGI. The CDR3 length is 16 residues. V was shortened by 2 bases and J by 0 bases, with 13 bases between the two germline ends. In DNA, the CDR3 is TGTGCCAGCAGTTACCCCGGGGAGGGGGACCAAGAGACCCAGTACTTC. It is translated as CASSYPGEGDQETQYF.

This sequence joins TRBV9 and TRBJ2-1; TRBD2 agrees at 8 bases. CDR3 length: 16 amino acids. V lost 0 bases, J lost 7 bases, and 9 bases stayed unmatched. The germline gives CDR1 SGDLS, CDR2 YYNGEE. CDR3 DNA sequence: TGTGCCAGCAGCGTAGTTACGGGAGGGCTAGGGAATGAGCAGTTCTTC. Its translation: CASSVVTGGLGNEQFF. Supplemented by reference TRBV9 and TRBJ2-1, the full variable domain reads DSGVTQTPKHLITATGQRVTLRCSPRSGDLSVYWYQQSLDQGLQFLIQYYNGEERAKGNILERFSAQQFPDLHSELNLSSLELGDSALYFCASSVVTGGLGNEQFFGPGTRLTVL.

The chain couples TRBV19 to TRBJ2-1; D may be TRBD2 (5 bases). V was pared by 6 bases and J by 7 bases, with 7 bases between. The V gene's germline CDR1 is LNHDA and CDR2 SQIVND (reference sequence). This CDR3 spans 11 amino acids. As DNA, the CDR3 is TGTGCCAGTAGCCCGGGAAATGAGCAGTTCTTC. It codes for CASSPGNEQFF. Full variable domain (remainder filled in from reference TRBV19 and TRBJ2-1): DGGITQSPKYLFRKEGQNVTLSCEQNLNHDAMYWYRQDPGQGLRLIYYSQIVNDFQKGDIAEGYSVSREKKESFPLTVTSAQKNPTAFYLCASSPGNEQFFGPGTRLTVL.

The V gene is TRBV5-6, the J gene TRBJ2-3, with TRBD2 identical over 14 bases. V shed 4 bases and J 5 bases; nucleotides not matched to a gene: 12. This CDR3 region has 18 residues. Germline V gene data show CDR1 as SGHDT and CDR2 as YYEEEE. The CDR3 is CASSQDSGTSGRIDTQYF. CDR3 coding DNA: TGTGCCAGCAGCCAGGACTCCGGGACTAGCGGGAGAATAGATACGCAGTATTTT. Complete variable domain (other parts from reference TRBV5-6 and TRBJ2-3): DAGVTQSPTHLIKTRGQQVTLRCSPKSGHDTVSWYQQALGQGPQFIFQYYEEEERQRGNFPDRFSGHQFPNYSSELNVNALLLGDSALYLCASSQDSGTSGRIDTQYFGPGTRLTVL.

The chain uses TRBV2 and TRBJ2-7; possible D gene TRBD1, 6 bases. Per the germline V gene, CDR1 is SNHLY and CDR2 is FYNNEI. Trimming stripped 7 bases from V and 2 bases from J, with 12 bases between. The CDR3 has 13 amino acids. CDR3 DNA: TGTGCCAGCACGGGACAAATAACCTACGAGCAGTACTTC. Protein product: CASTGQITYEQYF.

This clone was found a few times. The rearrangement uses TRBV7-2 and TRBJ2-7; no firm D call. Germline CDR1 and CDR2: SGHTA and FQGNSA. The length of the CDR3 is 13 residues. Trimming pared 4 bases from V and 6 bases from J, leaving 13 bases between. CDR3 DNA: TGTGCCAGCAGCTACGCGACTGGGCTCGAGCAGTACTTC. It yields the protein CASSYATGLEQYF. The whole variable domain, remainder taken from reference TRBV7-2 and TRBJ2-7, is GAGVSQSPSNKVTEKGKDVELRCDPISGHTALYWYRQSLGQGLEFLIYFQGNSAPDKSGLPSDRFSAERTGGSVSTLTIQRTQQEDSAVYLCASSYATGLEQYFGPGTRLTVT.

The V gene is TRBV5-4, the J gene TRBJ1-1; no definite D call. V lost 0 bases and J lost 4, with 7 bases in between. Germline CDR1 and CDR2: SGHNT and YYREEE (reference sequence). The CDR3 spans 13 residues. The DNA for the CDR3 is TGTGCCAGCAGCTTGGGGGCTGTCACTGAAGCTTTCTTT. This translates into CASSLGAVTEAFF.

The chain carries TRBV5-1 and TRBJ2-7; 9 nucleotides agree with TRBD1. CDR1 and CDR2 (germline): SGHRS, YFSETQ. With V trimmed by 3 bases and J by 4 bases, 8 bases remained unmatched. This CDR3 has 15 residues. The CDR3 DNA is TGCGCCAGCAGCTATGAAACAGGGGGCAGTTACGAGCAGTACTTC. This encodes CASSYETGGSYEQYF.

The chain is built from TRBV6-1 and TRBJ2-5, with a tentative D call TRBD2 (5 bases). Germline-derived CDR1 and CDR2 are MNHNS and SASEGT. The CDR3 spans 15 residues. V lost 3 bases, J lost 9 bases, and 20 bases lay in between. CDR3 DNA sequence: TGTGCCAGCAGTGACCTTGGACTGTCGGCAAGGGCCCAGTACTTC. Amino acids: CASSDLGLSARAQYF.

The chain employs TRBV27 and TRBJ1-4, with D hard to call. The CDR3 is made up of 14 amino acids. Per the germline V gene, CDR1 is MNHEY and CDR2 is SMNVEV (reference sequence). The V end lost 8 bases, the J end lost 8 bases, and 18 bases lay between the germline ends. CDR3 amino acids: CASGYTAMQEKLFF. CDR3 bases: TGTGCCAGCGGATACACAGCGATGCAGGAAAAACTGTTTTTT.

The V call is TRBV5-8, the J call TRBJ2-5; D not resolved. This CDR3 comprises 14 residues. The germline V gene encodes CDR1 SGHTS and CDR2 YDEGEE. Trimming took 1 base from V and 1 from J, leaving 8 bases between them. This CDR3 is CASSLRAVQETQYF. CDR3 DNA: TGTGCCAGCAGCTTGAGGGCGGTCCAAGAGACCCAGTACTTC.

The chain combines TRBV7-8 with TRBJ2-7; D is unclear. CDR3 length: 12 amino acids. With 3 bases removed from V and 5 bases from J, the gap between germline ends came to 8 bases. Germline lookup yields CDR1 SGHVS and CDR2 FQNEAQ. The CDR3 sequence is CASSLGAHEQYF. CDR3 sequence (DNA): TGTGCCAGCAGCTTGGGTGCCCACGAGCAGTACTTC. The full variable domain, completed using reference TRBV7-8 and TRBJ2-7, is GAGVSQSPRYKVAKRGQDVALRCDPISGHVSLFWYQQALGQGPEFLTYFQNEAQLDKSGLPSDRFFAERPEGSVSTLKIQRTQQEDSAVYLCASSLGAHEQYFGPGTRLTVT.